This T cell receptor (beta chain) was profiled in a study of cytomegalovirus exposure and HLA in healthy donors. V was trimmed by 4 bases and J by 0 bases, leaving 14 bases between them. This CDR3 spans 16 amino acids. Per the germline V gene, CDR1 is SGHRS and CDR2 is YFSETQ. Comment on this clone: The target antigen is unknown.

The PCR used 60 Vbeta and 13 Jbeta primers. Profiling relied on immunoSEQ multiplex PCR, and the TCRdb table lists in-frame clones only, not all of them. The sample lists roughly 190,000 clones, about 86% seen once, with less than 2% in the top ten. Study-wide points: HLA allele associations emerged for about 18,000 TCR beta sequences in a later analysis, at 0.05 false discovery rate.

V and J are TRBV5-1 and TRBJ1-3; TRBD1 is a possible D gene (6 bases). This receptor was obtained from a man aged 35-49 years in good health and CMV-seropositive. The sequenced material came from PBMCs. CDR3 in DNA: TGCGCCAGCAGCCGCGGACAGTGGAGCTCTGGAAACACCATATATTTT. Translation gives CASSRGQWSSGNTIYF.